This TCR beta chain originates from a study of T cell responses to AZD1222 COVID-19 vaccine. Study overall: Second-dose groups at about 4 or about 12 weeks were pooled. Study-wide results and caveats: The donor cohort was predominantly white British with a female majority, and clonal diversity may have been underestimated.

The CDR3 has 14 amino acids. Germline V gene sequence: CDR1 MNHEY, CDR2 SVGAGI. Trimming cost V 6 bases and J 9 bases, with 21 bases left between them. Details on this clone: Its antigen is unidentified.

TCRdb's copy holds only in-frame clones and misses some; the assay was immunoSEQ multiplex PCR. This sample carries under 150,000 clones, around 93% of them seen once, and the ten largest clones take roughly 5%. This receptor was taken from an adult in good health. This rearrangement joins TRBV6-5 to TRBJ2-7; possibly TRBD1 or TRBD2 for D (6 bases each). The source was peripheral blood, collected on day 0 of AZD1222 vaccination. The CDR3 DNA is TGTGCCAGCAGAGCCGGGACTGCCAGGGGAGTGCAGTACTTC. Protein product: CASRAGTARGVQYF.